A selection of T cell receptor beta chains follows, all from one sample in a study of T-cell reconstitution after alpha-beta-depleted transplantation in children. TCRdb reprocessed the PCR reads via MiXCR and lists one record per CDR3 protein. The sample consists of approximately 340,000 distinct CDR3 sequences, 9% to 12% of them appearing once. The sample in question was PBMCs from the stem cell graft donor, obtained from the stem cell graft. The receptor source for this set is a human donor who donated a stem cell graft to a child with acute lymphoblastic leukemia. Each CDR3 is given with its conserved first and last residue. The D gene is left open where the match is weak. Not all rows give a size; the values are once, few, many and, for expanded clones, a class.

v_call,d_call,j_call,clone_size,cdr3_aa,cdr3_nt
TRBV11-1,.,TRBJ2-1,few,CASSSALSYNEQFF,TGTGCCAGCAGCTCTGCCCTCAGCTACAATGAGCAGTTCTTC
TRBV12-3/TRBV12-4,.,TRBJ2-7,.,CASSQKAVAYEQYF,TGTGCCAGCAGCCAAAAGGCTGTCGCCTACGAGCAGTACTTC
TRBV5-5,.,TRBJ2-3,.,CASRESRIDTQYF,TGTGCCAGCAGGGAGTCTCGGATAGATACGCAGTATTTT
TRBV9,.,TRBJ2-2,few,CASSVEGGSTGELFF,TGTGCCAGCAGCGTAGAAGGGGGGAGCACCGGGGAGCTGTTTTTT
TRBV7-9,TRBD1,TRBJ1-4,few,CASSSNRGREKLFF,TGTGCCAGCAGCTCAAACAGGGGAAGAGAAAAACTGTTTTTT
TRBV19,.,TRBJ1-1,.,CASSIQGLNTEAFF,TGTGCCAGTAGTATCCAGGGATTGAACACTGAAGCTTTCTTT
TRBV7-2,.,TRBJ1-3,.,CASSLAGASGNTIYF,TGTGCCAGCAGCTTGGCGGGCGCCTCTGGAAACACCATATATTTT
TRBV25-1,TRBD2,TRBJ2-7,few,CASSDSFRWREELEEQYF,TGTGCCAGCAGTGATTCCTTTAGGTGGCGGGAGGAGTTGGAAGAGCAGTACTTC
TRBV7-3,.,TRBJ2-7,many,CASQRAESRMGQYF,TGTGCCAGCCAAAGGGCGGAATCAAGGATGGGGCAGTACTTC
TRBV6-1,.,TRBJ1-1,.,CASSRGRINTEAFF,TGTGCCAGCAGTAGGGGACGGATTAACACTGAAGCTTTCTTT
TRBV27,.,TRBJ1-1,.,CASSVKMNTEAFF,TGTGCCAGCAGTGTAAAGATGAACACTGAAGCTTTCTTT